The clone carrying this T cell receptor (beta chain) is medium-sized within its sample. The antigen is not known. CDR3 of TCR beta was amplified by multiplex PCR that used 32 V and 13 J primers. TCRdb itself ran the multiplex PCR reads through MiXCR, one entry per CDR3 protein. Of 1,500 to 2,500 distinct CDR3 sequences listed, under 35% are singletons. With roughly 600 ng used per sample, the template was genomic DNA from bulk tumor. Several biopsies were collected from each primary tumor during surgery. They were spaced as far apart as possible within the tumor mass. Their non-small cell lung cancer was newly diagnosed and untreated, and the patients underwent curative surgery. V gave up 2 bases and J gave up 0 bases, with 8 bases separating them. The CDR3 runs 15 residues. Germline CDR1 and CDR2: MNHEY and SMNVEV (reference sequence). The source of the sample is a study of immune heterogeneity within non-small cell lung tumors.

Study outcomes and limitations: Recurrence of identical dominant CDR3 beta clonotypes was observed across intrapatient tumor sites, concomitant with site-unique high-frequency clones. Local tumor mutational burden showed a correlation with local T-cell clonality that was moderate but significant (R about 0.34).

Sequences were obtained from lung tumor tissue. The source is a man in his fifties or sixties with non-small cell lung cancer. The chain carries TRBV27 and TRBJ2-1; no clear D gene. CDR3 sequence reads: CASSLGPGSYNEQFF. CDR3 in DNA: TGTGCCAGCAGTTTAGGCCCGGGCTCCTACAATGAGCAGTTCTTC.